These 31 T cell receptor beta chains came from one sample sequenced in a study of Graves' ophthalmopathy and Graves' hyperthyroidism. Researchers took RNA transcripts and amplified TCR beta CDR3 regions from them. HTBI primers served in a first-round RT-PCR, which a second-round multiplex PCR followed. Each CDR3 protein is one row after TCRdb ran MiXCR on the multiplex PCR reads. The sample consists of about 400,000 distinct CDR3 sequences, 15% to 19% of them appearing once. Sequencing input: peripheral blood. These receptors were collected from a woman younger than 35 with stable Graves' hyperthyroidism.

On this clonotype itself: Mismatch with germline at one junction end may stem from a read error. This sequence joins TRBV6-5 and TRBJ1-1; D is ambiguous. There are 13 residues in the CDR3. CDR1 MNHEY and CDR2 SVGAGI come from the germline V gene. The CDR3 loop is CASIRIPNTDAFF. As DNA, the CDR3 is TGTGCCAGCATTAGGATACCGAACACTGATGCTTTCTTT.

In its sample, this clonotype was seen many times. The J gene is TRBJ1-1, the V gene TRBV10-3; the D is unclear. This CDR3 contains 15 residues. The V end was cut by 3 bases, the J end by 1 base, with 12 bases between. Germline values: CDR1 ENHRY, CDR2 SYGVKD. CDR3 residues: CAISDLQSWNTEAFF. The DNA of the CDR3 is TGTGCCATCAGTGACCTACAGTCCTGGAACACTGAAGCTTTCTTT.

This clonotype was picked up many times. The chain is built from TRBV29-1 and TRBJ1-1; D not certain. In germline, CDR1 is SQVTM, CDR2 ANQGSEA. Between the trimmed V and J ends, which lost 1 base and 2 bases, there was a span of 17 bases. CDR3 length equals 16 residues. This chain's CDR3 is CSVEGGFIAPNTEAFF. The DNA for the CDR3 is TGCAGCGTTGAAGGGGGATTTATAGCACCTAACACTGAAGCTTTCTTT.

This clonotype was counted a few times. The V gene is TRBV19, the J gene TRBJ1-5, with 8 bases matching TRBD1. This CDR3 has 16 residues. The J segment lost 4 bases and the V segment lost 4 bases, leaving 9 bases of the junction unmatched. Germline lookup yields CDR1 LNHDA and CDR2 SQIVND (reference sequence). The CDR3 protein is CASSTTPGQGNQPQHF. Written as DNA, the CDR3 is TGTGCCAGTAGTACCACTCCCGGACAGGGAAATCAGCCCCAGCATTTT.

This clonotype was detected ten times or more. The chain recombines TRBV6-1 with TRBJ2-7; 7 nucleotides align to TRBD1. The trim removed 4 bases at V and 2 bases at J, leaving 8 bases unmatched. Germline assignment: CDR1 MNHNS and CDR2 SASEGT. The CDR3 spans 15 residues. CDR3 nucleotide sequence: TGTGCCAGCAGTGGGGGACAGCCCTCTCCCTACGAGCAGTACTTC. Translation: CASSGGQPSPYEQYF.

This clonotype was recorded at least ten times. The chain is built from TRBV29-1 and TRBJ2-7; D remains unclear. Germline V CDR1 and CDR2: SQVTM, ANQGSEA. V was shortened by 4 bases and J by 2 bases, with 9 bases between the two germline ends. This CDR3 region has 12 residues. In DNA form, the CDR3 reads TGCAGCGTTGTCATTGCAGCCTACGAGCAGTACTTC. Protein: CSVVIAAYEQYF.

This clonotype was found many times. The chain uses TRBV6-5 and TRBJ2-2; maybe TRBD1 (6 bases). Germline-derived CDR1 and CDR2 are MNHEY and SVGAGI. Trimming cost V 3 bases and J 0 bases, with 14 bases left between them. The CDR3 consists of 17 residues. The CDR3 nucleotides read TGTGCCAGCAGTTATTATAGACAGGTCGCGAACACCGGGGAGCTGTTTTTT. It codes for CASSYYRQVANTGELFF.

This clonotype was seen many times. The V gene is TRBV12-3 or TRBV12-4, the J gene TRBJ1-1, with D possibly matching TRBD1 (6 bases). There are 13 residues in the CDR3. V dropped 4 bases and J dropped 5 bases, with 11 bases sitting between them. CDR3 sequence reads: CASSSGARTEAFF. CDR3 coding DNA: TGTGCCAGCAGTTCGGGGGCTAGAACTGAAGCTTTCTTT.

This clonotype was observed at least ten times. V usage is TRBV12-3 or TRBV12-4 and J usage is TRBJ1-5; TRBD1 might be the D (6 bases). The CDR3 has 18 residues. V lost 5 bases and J 0 bases, leaving 20 bases between the germline ends. The CDR3: CASSLGGRGKYSNQPQHF. CDR3 sequence (DNA): TGTGCCAGCAGTCTAGGGGGACGGGGGAAATATAGCAATCAGCCCCAGCATTTT.

V usage is TRBV2 and J usage is TRBJ1-2, with 9 bases identical to TRBD1. CDR1 is SNHLY, CDR2 FYNNEI, per germline. This CDR3 has 15 amino acids. V lost 11 bases, J lost 0 bases, and 10 bases stayed unmatched. CDR3 in amino acids: CAGGQGPSANYGYTF. DNA for the CDR3: TGTGCCGGGGGACAGGGCCCATCAGCTAACTATGGCTACACCTTC.

In its sample, this clonotype was seen many times. CDR3 sequence reads: CASSRTGGSGQETQYF. The CDR3 region has the DNA TGTGCCAGCAGTCGGACAGGGGGAAGTGGACAAGAGACCCAGTACTTC. This chain connects TRBV6-2 or TRBV6-3 to TRBJ2-5; 10 nucleotides align to TRBD1. V lost 5 bases to trimming and J lost 2 bases; unmatched junction nucleotides: 8. The CDR3 is 16 amino acids. Germline lookup yields CDR1 MNHEY and CDR2 SVGEGT.

In this sample, this clonotype turned up many times. V gene TRBV10-3 combines with J gene TRBJ2-7; no clear D gene. From germline, CDR1 is ENHRY and CDR2 SYGVKD. This CDR3 comprises 11 residues. Trimming stripped 5 bases from V and 3 bases from J, with 5 bases between. CDR3 sequence reads: CAISPDYEQYF. The DNA of the CDR3 is TGTGCCATCAGTCCGGACTACGAGCAGTACTTC.

This clonotype was counted at least ten times. The J gene is TRBJ1-5, the V gene TRBV19, with a possible D match to TRBD1 (5 bases). The V gene lost 3 bases and the J gene lost 3 bases, with 18 bases spanning the gap. Germline CDR1 LNHDA, CDR2 SQIVND (reference sequence). The length of the CDR3 is 17 residues. CDR3 DNA sequence: TGTGCCAGTAGTATGAGACGAGGGGCCGGATCCAATCAGCCCCAGCATTTT. It specifies CASSMRRGAGSNQPQHF.

In its sample, this clonotype was seen many times. The chain has TRBV29-1 and TRBJ2-7; TRBD2 agrees at 12 bases. This CDR3 is 13 amino acids long. V lost 5 bases to trimming and J lost 3 bases; unmatched junction nucleotides: 2. From germline, CDR1 is SQVTM and CDR2 ANQGSEA. For the CDR3, the DNA is TGCAGCGTTCGGACTAGCGGGGACTACGAGCAGTACTTC. It encodes CSVRTSGDYEQYF.

This clonotype was counted ten times or more. The rearrangement uses TRBV20-1 and TRBJ2-5; TRBD2 agrees at 9 bases. Trimming took 2 bases from V and 0 from J; bases not matched to a gene: 7. CDR3 length: 16 amino acids. CDR1 and CDR2 (germline): DFQATT, SNEGSKA (reference sequence). CDR3 nucleotide sequence: TGCAGTGCTAGATCGTCGACTAGCGGTCACCAAGAGACCCAGTACTTC. It specifies CSARSSTSGHQETQYF.

This clonotype was found many times. The rearrangement joins TRBV12-3 or TRBV12-4 to TRBJ2-7; D is ambiguous. The V and J ends lost 6 bases and 2 bases respectively, with 11 bases between them. The CDR3 consists of 13 residues. CDR3 in DNA: TGTGCCAGCAGACGACGGTCCACCTACGAGCAGTACTTC. Residues: CASRRRSTYEQYF.

This clonotype was seen repeatedly, ten times or more. This chain connects TRBV18 to TRBJ1-6; no clear D. CDR3 length: 13 residues. Trimming took 6 bases from V and 8 from J, leaving 11 bases between them. The germline gives CDR1 KGHSH, CDR2 LQKENI. The CDR3 here is CASSGPPDSPLHF. CDR3 in DNA: TGTGCCAGCTCCGGACCCCCCGATTCACCCCTCCACTTT.

This clonotype was seen many times. The chain combines TRBV28 with TRBJ2-7; tentatively, D is TRBD2 (7 bases). Germline-derived CDR1 and CDR2 are MDHEN and SYDVKM. There are 12 residues in the CDR3. V was clipped by 7 bases and J by 5 bases, with 12 bases between them. The CDR3 nucleotides read TGTGCCAGCATAGGGGGGGGGAACGAGCAGTACTTC. Translation: CASIGGGNEQYF.

Comment on this clonotype: An end of the junction does not agree with germline; a read error may underlie this. The chain uses TRBV27 and TRBJ1-5; no definite D call. This CDR3 contains 15 residues. Looked up from germline, CDR1 is MNHEY and CDR2 is SMNVEV (reference sequence). The CDR3 nucleotides are TGTGCCAGCAGTAGGCGTTTTGTCTTCAATCAGCCCCGGCATTTT. Its protein is CASSRRFVFNQPRHF.

This clonotype was observed many times. The chain combines TRBV7-2 with TRBJ1-3; D gene ambiguous. Germline V gene data show CDR1 as SGHTA and CDR2 as FQGNSA. This CDR3 has 13 amino acids. Trimming removed 8 bases from V and 0 bases from J, with 8 bases in between. The CDR3 sequence is CASSGNSGNTIYF. The CDR3 region has the DNA TGTGCCAGCTCGGGAAACTCTGGAAACACCATATATTTT.

This clonotype was detected ten times or more. The CDR3 region has the DNA TGTGCCAGCAGTGCGGATACACAGGAAGACGGCTACACCTTC. This gives the protein CASSADTQEDGYTF. J is TRBJ1-2 and V is TRBV2; D possibly corresponds to TRBD1 (5 bases). The CDR3 is 14 residues long. The germline V gene has CDR1 SNHLY and CDR2 FYNNEI. Trimming removed 4 bases from V and 8 bases from J, with 17 bases in between.

The count of this clonotype is one. A read error is possible here, since a much larger clone lies one base away. The rearrangement links TRBV6-2 or TRBV6-3 to TRBJ2-6; D is possibly TRBD1 (6 bases). Germline V gives CDR1 MNHEY, CDR2 SVGEGT. This CDR3 region has 18 residues. CDR3 sequence (DNA): TGTGCCAGCAGTTACTCGGGTCCAGACGTTCTGGGGGCCAACGTCATGACTTTC. Translation gives CASSYSGPDVLGANVMTF.

Ten or more counts support this clonotype. This chain links TRBV15 with TRBJ1-5; D not certain. V lost 0 bases to trimming and J lost 4 bases, with 10 bases between them. Germline CDR1 and CDR2: LNHNV and YYDKDF (reference sequence). This CDR3 is 15 amino acids long. In nucleotides, the CDR3 is TGTGCCACCAGCAGAGATGCACAGAATAATCAGCCCCAGCATTTT. This codes for CATSRDAQNNQPQHF.

The table lists this clonotype with many counts. The CDR3 DNA follows: TGTGCCAGCAATCGCGGGACAGGGATTGGAGAGACCCAGTACTTC. Translating it yields CASNRGTGIGETQYF. This sequence joins TRBV2 and TRBJ2-5; TRBD1 agrees at 9 bases. With 7 bases clipped from V and 4 bases from J, the junction kept 10 bases outside the gene matches. Germline V gene lookup returns CDR1 SNHLY and CDR2 FYNNEI. This CDR3 spans 15 amino acids.

At least ten counts were recorded for this clonotype. This chain links TRBV20-1 with TRBJ2-7; 7 bases map to TRBD2. CDR3 length: 13 residues. CDR1 is DFQATT, CDR2 SNEGSKA, per germline (reference sequence). After removal of 6 bases from V and 1 base from J, the junction contained 6 bases not matched to a gene. DNA for the CDR3: TGCAGTGCCCTCCAGGGAGGGTCCTACGAGCAGTACTTC. Translation gives CSALQGGSYEQYF.

This clonotype was recorded at least ten times. The chain has TRBV6-1 and TRBJ2-7, with D unresolved. The CDR3 length is 14 residues. V was clipped by 6 bases and J by 2 bases, with 14 bases between them. Germline V CDR1 and CDR2: MNHNS, SASEGT. The DNA for the CDR3 is TGTGCCAGCAGCCCCTCCCACGGACCCTACGAGCAGTACTTC. Translated: CASSPSHGPYEQYF.

This clonotype was seen more than once but under ten times. This rearrangement joins TRBV12-3 or TRBV12-4 to TRBJ1-1; D gene uncertain. V was pared by 3 bases and J by 11 bases, with 10 bases between. There are 11 residues in the CDR3. CDR3 sequence: CASSFGLGAFF. CDR3 in DNA: TGTGCCAGCAGTTTCGGTCTGGGGGCTTTCTTT.

This clonotype was observed a few times. The rearrangement links TRBV6-1 to TRBJ1-1; 7 bases align to TRBD1. V dropped 9 bases and J dropped 1; count of bases not matched to a gene: 11. This CDR3 spans 15 amino acids. CDR1 is MNHNS, CDR2 SASEGT, per germline. The CDR3 loop reads CAREERDSQNTEAFF. CDR3 in DNA: TGTGCCAGAGAAGAAAGGGACAGCCAGAACACTGAAGCTTTCTTT.

The sample holds many counts of this clonotype. The chain couples TRBV6-2 or TRBV6-3 to TRBJ1-1; weak D call: TRBD1 (5 bases). V was cut by 6 bases and J by 4 bases, with 12 bases left in between. Germline V CDR1 and CDR2: MNHEY, SVGEGT. The CDR3 runs to 13 residues. The CDR3: CASSLQGPTEAFF. The CDR3 coding sequence is TGTGCCAGCAGCCTCCAGGGTCCCACTGAAGCTTTCTTT.

The chain has TRBV7-9 and TRBJ2-5; D perhaps matches TRBD1 (6 bases). This CDR3 region has 16 residues. Between the trimmed V and J ends, which lost 4 bases and 0 bases, there was a span of 15 bases. Germline V gene data show CDR1 as SEHNR and CDR2 as FQNEAQ (reference sequence). The CDR3 region has the DNA TGTGCCAGCAGCTCTCCATCGACAGGCAACCAAGAGACCCAGTACTTC. Residues: CASSSPSTGNQETQYF.

This clonotype was picked up many times. The chain is built from TRBV6-2 or TRBV6-3 and TRBJ2-7; D unclear. The CDR3 is made up of 14 amino acids. Trimming left V 5 bases short and J 0 bases short, with 11 bases between. Looked up from germline, CDR1 is MNHEY and CDR2 is SVGEGT. The CDR3 loop reads CASSPVQLSYEQYF. The CDR3 coding sequence is TGTGCCAGCAGTCCAGTCCAGCTCTCCTACGAGCAGTACTTC.